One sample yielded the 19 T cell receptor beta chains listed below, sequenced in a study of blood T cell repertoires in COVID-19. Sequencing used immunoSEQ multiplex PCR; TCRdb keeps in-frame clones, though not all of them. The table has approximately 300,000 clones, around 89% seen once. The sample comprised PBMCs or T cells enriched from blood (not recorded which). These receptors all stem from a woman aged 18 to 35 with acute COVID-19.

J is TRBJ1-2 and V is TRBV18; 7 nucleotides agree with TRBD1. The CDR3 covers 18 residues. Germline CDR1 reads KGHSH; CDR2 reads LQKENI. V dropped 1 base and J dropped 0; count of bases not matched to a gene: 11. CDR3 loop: CASSPRSLTGATNYGYTF. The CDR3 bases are TGTGCCAGCTCACCACGGTCTCTAACAGGGGCAACTAACTATGGCTACACCTTC.

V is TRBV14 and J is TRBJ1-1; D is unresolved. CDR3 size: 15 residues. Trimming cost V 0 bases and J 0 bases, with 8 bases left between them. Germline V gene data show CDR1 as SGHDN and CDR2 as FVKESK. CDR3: CASSQEAWLNTEAFF. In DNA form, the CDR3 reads TGTGCCAGCAGCCAAGAGGCTTGGTTGAACACTGAAGCTTTCTTT.

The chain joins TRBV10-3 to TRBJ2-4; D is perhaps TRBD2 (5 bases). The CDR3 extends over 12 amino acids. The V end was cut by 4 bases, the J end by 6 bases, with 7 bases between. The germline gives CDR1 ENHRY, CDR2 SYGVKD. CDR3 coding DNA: TGTGCCATCAGTGGTGAGGGAAACATTCAGTACTTC. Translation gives CAISGEGNIQYF.

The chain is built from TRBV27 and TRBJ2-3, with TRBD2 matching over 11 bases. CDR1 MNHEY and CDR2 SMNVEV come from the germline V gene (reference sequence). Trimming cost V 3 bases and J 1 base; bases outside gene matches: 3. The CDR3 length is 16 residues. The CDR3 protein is CASSFLAGGGTDTQYF. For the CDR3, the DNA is TGTGCCAGCAGTTTTCTAGCGGGAGGAGGCACAGATACGCAGTATTTT.

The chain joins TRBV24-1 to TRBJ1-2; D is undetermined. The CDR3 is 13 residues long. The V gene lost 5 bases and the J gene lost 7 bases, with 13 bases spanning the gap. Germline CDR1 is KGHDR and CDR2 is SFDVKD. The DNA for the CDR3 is TGTGCCACCAGTGGCGAGGGTTTCAGTGGCTACACCTTC. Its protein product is CATSGEGFSGYTF.

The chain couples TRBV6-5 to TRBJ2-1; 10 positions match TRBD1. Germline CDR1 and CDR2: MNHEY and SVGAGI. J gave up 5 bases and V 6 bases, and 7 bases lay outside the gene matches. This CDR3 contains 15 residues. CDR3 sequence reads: CASSTGTGVHNEQFF. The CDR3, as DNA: TGTGCCAGCAGCACCGGGACAGGGGTACACAATGAGCAGTTCTTC.

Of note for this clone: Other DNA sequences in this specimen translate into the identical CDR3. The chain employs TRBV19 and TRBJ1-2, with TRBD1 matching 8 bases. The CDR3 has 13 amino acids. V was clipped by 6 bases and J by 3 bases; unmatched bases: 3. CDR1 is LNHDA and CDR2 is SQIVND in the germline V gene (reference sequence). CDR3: CASSIQGDYGYTF. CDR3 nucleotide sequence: TGTGCCAGTAGCATACAGGGGGACTATGGCTACACCTTC.

CDR3 DNA sequence: TGTGCCAGCAGCCGGTTAGCGGGAGGGCCTGAAAATGAGCAGTTCTTC. This sequence encodes CASSRLAGGPENEQFF. The chain links TRBV11-3 to TRBJ2-1, with 11 positions matching TRBD2. Germline CDR1 reads SGHNT; CDR2 reads YENEEA. CDR3 length equals 16 residues. Losses at the gene ends were 5 bases for V and 7 bases for J; bases not matched to a gene: 10.

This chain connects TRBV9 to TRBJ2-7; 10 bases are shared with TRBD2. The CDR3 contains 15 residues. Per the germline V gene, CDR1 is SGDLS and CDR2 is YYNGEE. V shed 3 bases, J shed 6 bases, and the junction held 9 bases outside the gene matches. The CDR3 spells CASSGLAGGLSEQYF. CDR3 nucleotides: TGTGCCAGCAGCGGGTTAGCGGGAGGCCTTTCCGAGCAGTACTTC.

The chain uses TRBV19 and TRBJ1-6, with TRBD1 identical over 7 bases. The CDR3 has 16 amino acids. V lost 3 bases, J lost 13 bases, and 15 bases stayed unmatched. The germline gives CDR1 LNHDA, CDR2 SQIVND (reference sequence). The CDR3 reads CASSILGQEGIRPLHF. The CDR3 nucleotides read TGTGCCAGTAGTATTCTAGGACAGGAGGGAATTCGGCCCCTCCACTTT.

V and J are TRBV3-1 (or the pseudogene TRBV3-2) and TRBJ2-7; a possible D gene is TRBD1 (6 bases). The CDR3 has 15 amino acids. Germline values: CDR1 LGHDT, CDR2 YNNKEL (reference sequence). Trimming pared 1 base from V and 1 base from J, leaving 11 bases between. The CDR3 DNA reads TGTGCCAGCAGCCAAGCACAGGGTTTTTCCTACGAGCAGTACTTC. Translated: CASSQAQGFSYEQYF.

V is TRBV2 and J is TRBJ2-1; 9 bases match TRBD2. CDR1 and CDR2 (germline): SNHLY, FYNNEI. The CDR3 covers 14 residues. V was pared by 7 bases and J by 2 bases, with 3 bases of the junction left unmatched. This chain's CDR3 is CASKREDTYNEQFF. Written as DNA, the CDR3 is TGTGCCAGCAAGCGGGAGGACACCTACAATGAGCAGTTCTTC.

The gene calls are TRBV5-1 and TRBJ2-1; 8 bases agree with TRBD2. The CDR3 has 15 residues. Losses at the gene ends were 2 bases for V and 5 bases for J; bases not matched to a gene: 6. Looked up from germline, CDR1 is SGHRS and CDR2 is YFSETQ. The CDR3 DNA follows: TGCGCCAGCAGCTTTAGCGCGGGAGGCGACAATGAGCAGTTCTTC. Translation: CASSFSAGGDNEQFF.

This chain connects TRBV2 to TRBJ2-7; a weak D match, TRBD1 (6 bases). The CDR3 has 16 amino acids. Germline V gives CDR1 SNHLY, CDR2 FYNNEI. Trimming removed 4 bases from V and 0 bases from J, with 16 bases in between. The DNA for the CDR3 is TGTGCCAGCAGTGCACTCAGGGGCATTATCTCCTACGAGCAGTACTTC. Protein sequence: CASSALRGIISYEQYF.

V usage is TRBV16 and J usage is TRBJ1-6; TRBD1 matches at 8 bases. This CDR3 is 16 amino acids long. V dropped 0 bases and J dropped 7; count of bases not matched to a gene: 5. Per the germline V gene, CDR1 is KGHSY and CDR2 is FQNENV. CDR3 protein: CASSQSGGQVNSPLHF. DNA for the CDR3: TGTGCCAGCAGCCAATCCGGGGGACAGGTCAATTCACCCCTCCACTTT.

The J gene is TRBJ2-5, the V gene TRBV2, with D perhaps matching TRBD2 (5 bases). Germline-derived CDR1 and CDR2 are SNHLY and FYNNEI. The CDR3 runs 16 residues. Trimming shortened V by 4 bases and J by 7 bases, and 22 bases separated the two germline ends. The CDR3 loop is CASSGALVATDRTQYF. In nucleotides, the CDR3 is TGTGCCAGCAGTGGGGCCTTGGTAGCGACTGATAGGACCCAGTACTTC.

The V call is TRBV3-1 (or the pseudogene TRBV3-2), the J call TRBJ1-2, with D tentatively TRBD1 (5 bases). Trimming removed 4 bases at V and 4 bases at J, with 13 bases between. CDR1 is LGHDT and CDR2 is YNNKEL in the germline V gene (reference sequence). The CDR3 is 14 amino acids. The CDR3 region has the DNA TGTGCCAGCAGCCTTCGAACAGGTCGCTATGGCTACACCTTC. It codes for CASSLRTGRYGYTF.

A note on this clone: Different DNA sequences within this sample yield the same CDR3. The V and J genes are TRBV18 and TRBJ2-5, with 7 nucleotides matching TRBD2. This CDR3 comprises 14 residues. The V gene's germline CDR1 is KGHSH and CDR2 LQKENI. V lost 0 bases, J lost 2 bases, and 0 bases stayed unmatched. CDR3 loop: CASSPPGLQETQYF. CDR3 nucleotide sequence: TGTGCCAGCTCACCACCGGGACTACAAGAGACCCAGTACTTC. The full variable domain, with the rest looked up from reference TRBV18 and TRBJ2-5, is NAGVMQNPRHLVRRRGQEARLRCSPMKGHSHVYWYRQLPEEGLKFMVYLQKENIIDESGMPKERFSAEFPKEGPSILRIQQVVRGDSAAYFCASSPPGLQETQYFGPGTRLLVL.

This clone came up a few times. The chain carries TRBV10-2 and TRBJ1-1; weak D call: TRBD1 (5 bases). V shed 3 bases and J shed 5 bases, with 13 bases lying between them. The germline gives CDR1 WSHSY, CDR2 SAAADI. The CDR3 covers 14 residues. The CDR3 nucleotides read TGCGCCAGCAGTGATAGGAGGGACGAGACTGAAGCTTTCTTT. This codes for CASSDRRDETEAFF.